Sequencing of this T cell receptor (beta chain) was carried out in a study of blood T cell repertoires in COVID-19. Study background: Samples representing acute and convalescent COVID-19 were sourced from the United States, Italy and Spain.

This table comes from immunoSEQ multiplex PCR, and its TCRdb copy is limited to in-frame clones, with some not included. The sample shows 250,000 or so clones, approximately 90% of them seen only once. This CDR3 spans 16 amino acids. Germline CDR1 and CDR2: SGHRS and YFSETQ. With 0 bases clipped from V and 5 bases from J, the junction kept 6 bases outside the gene matches. All enrollees were about 18 to 90 years old and from roughly 26 US areas. This TCR was recovered from a middle-aged man who had recovered from COVID-19. Sample: PBMCs or T cells enriched from blood (not recorded which). The chain uses TRBV5-1 and TRBJ2-7; 12 nucleotides align to TRBD1. The chain's CDR3 is CASSLAGTGGFHEQYF. The CDR3 DNA follows: TGCGCCAGCAGCTTGGCAGGGACAGGGGGCTTCCACGAGCAGTACTTC.